This paragraph covers one TCR beta chain sequence. TCRdb's copy holds only in-frame clones and misses some; the assay was immunoSEQ multiplex PCR. Of tens of thousands of clones listed, about 95% were seen once; the top ten hold about 2.4%. This record comes from a study of control samples from healthy donors and cancer patients. V lost 0 bases, J lost 7 bases, and 2 bases stayed unmatched. This CDR3 has 14 amino acids. Looked up from germline, CDR1 is SGHRS and CDR2 is YFSETQ. Sequencing was carried out using blood. The TCR originated in a man aged 25 to 40 in good health. The chain joins TRBV5-1 to TRBJ1-5, with 9 bases that match TRBD1. The CDR3 bases are TGCGCCAGCAGCTTGGGGACAGGGGACCAGCCCCAGCATTTT. Translating gives CASSLGTGDQPQHF. Combining the CDR3 with reference TRBV5-1 and TRBJ1-5 gives the whole variable domain KAGVTQTPRYLIKTRGQQVTLSCSPISGHRSVSWYQQTPGQGLQFLFEYFSETQRNKGNFPGRFSGRQFSNSRSEMNVSTLELGDSALYLCASSLGTGDQPQHFGDGTRLSIL.